Presented here are 19 T cell receptor beta chains from one specimen sequenced in a study of regulatory T cells. Whole-study results and caveats: Hydrophobic residues at CDR3 positions 6 and 7 were enriched in conventional CD4+ T cells of CD3G-deficient patients.

These receptors lack a known antigen. The PCR used 52 TRBV and 13 TRBJ primers. Data came from immunoSEQ multiplex PCR; TCRdb stores just in-frame clones and leaves some out. The sample comprises 30,000 to 40,000 clones, around nine tenths of which are singletons, and under 2.5% rests with the top ten. Material: conventional CD4+ T cells sorted from blood. These receptors were taken from a person aged 18 to 35 with CD3G deficiency.

This clone was seen only a few times. The chain links TRBV5-1 to TRBJ1-1, with a weak D call TRBD1 (5 bases). V was trimmed by 4 bases and J by 2 bases, leaving 12 bases between them. Germline values: CDR1 SGHRS, CDR2 YFSETQ. The CDR3 totals 14 residues. CDR3 in DNA: TGCGCCAGCAGCCGGACACACCTCAACACTGAAGCTTTCTTT. Translated: CASSRTHLNTEAFF.

The count of this clone is one. V gene TRBV11-2 combines with J gene TRBJ2-7; D is perhaps TRBD2 (6 bases). This CDR3 spans 14 amino acids. Germline CDR1 is SGHAT and CDR2 is FQNNGV. Trimming cost V 4 bases and J 4 bases, with 14 bases left between them. CDR3 amino acids: CASSSSAAGYEQYF. CDR3 DNA: TGTGCCAGCAGCTCCTCCGCCGCGGGATACGAGCAGTACTTC. The whole variable domain, remainder taken from reference TRBV11-2 and TRBJ2-7, is EAGVAQSPRYKIIEKRQSVAFWCNPISGHATLYWYQQILGQGPKLLIQFQNNGVVDDSQLPKDRFSAERLKGVDSTLKIQPAKLEDSAVYLCASSSSAAGYEQYFGPGTRLTVT.

This chain joins TRBV5-1 and TRBJ1-1; no firm D call. The germline CDR1 and CDR2 sequences are SGHRS and YFSETQ. Between the trimmed V and J ends, which lost 4 bases and 4 bases, there was a span of 11 bases. The CDR3 runs to 13 residues. The CDR3, as DNA: TGCGCCAGCAGCACATTTCCGGGCACTGAAGCTTTCTTT. Translating gives CASSTFPGTEAFF. The whole variable domain, filled in from reference TRBV5-1 and TRBJ1-1, reads KAGVTQTPRYLIKTRGQQVTLSCSPISGHRSVSWYQQTPGQGLQFLFEYFSETQRNKGNFPGRFSGRQFSNSRSEMNVSTLELGDSALYLCASSTFPGTEAFFGQGTRLTVV.

This chain uses TRBV7-9 with TRBJ2-5; D uncertain. The CDR3 spans 12 residues. CDR1 is SEHNR, CDR2 FQNEAQ, per germline (reference sequence). The V gene lost 4 bases and the J gene lost 9 bases, with 12 bases spanning the gap. CDR3 DNA: TGTGCCAGCAGCTCCACCCCCGGGCCCCAGTACTTC. It yields the protein CASSSTPGPQYF.

This rearrangement joins TRBV28 to TRBJ1-1; D not resolved. This CDR3 region has 12 residues. V shed 3 bases and J shed 11 bases, with 13 bases lying between them. Germline values: CDR1 MDHEN, CDR2 SYDVKM. In DNA form, the CDR3 reads TGTGCCAGCAGTTTTCCGGGTTTTAGGGCTTTCTTT. Translation: CASSFPGFRAFF.

The chain employs TRBV23-1 and TRBJ2-3; D is possibly TRBD2 (6 bases). TRBV23-1 is placed among ORFs of uncertain function. The length of the CDR3 is 19 residues. Trimming pared 0 bases from V and 2 bases from J, leaving 21 bases between. CDR3 in DNA: TGCGCCAGCAGTCAATCTTGTGCGGGGCGGCGACAGTCCACAGATACGCAGTATTTT. Translation gives CASSQSCAGRRQSTDTQYF.

The chain combines TRBV7-9 with TRBJ2-5, with 7 bases fitting TRBD1. V trimming: 4 bases; J trimming: 7 bases; junction bases outside the gene matches: 6. Germline CDR1 is SEHNR and CDR2 is FQNEAQ (reference sequence). CDR3 length: 13 residues. The CDR3 region has the DNA TGTGCCAGCAGCTGGGACAGTCAGGGGACCCAGTACTTC. Amino acid sequence: CASSWDSQGTQYF. The full variable domain, rest sourced from reference TRBV7-9 and TRBJ2-5, is DTGVSQNPRHKITKRGQNVTFRCDPISEHNRLYWYRQTLGQGPEFLTYFQNEAQLEKSRLLSDRFSAERPKGSFSTLEIQRTEQGDSAMYLCASSWDSQGTQYFGPGTRLLVL.

The J gene is TRBJ2-1, the V gene TRBV7-9; tentatively, D is TRBD1 or TRBD2 (7 bases each). V dropped 3 bases and J dropped 3 bases, with 15 bases sitting between them. The CDR3 covers 16 residues. The germline CDR1 and CDR2 sequences are SEHNR and FQNEAQ (reference sequence). The CDR3 DNA reads as TGTGCCAGCAGCTTCAGGGGGGGACAGCGCTACAATGAGCAGTTCTTC. It is translated as CASSFRGGQRYNEQFF. The full variable domain, with the rest looked up from reference TRBV7-9 and TRBJ2-1, is DTGVSQNPRHKITKRGQNVTFRCDPISEHNRLYWYRQTLGQGPEFLTYFQNEAQLEKSRLLSDRFSAERPKGSFSTLEIQRTEQGDSAMYLCASSFRGGQRYNEQFFGPGTRLTVL.

The chain uses TRBV6-1 and TRBJ2-2; 7 positions agree with TRBD2. The CDR3 is 15 residues long. V shed 6 bases, J shed 4 bases, and the junction held 8 bases outside the gene matches. Per germline, CDR1 MNHNS and CDR2 SASEGT. CDR3 loop: CASRSGGGFTGELFF. The CDR3 nucleotides are TGTGCCAGCAGAAGTGGGGGGGGTTTCACCGGGGAGCTGTTTTTT.

This chain connects TRBV7-8 to TRBJ2-7, with D tentatively TRBD2 (5 bases). The germline CDR1 and CDR2 sequences are SGHVS and FQNEAQ. The CDR3 is 14 amino acids. The V end was cut by 3 bases, the J end by 6 bases, with 15 bases between. The CDR3 is CASSLVGRGREQYF. The CDR3 bases are TGTGCCAGCAGCTTGGTGGGGAGAGGACGCGAGCAGTACTTC.

Here the CDR3 DNA reads TGTGCCAGCAGTCCCCGGGGTCCCTACGAGCAGTTCTTC. Its protein is CASSPRGPYEQFF. The genes are TRBV6-6 and TRBJ2-1; D might be TRBD2 (5 bases). CDR3 length: 13 residues. Germline V lookup: CDR1 MNHNY, CDR2 SVGAGI (reference sequence). Deletions cut 5 bases from V and 10 bases from J, with 15 bases between.

The V gene is TRBV19, the J gene TRBJ1-1; 9 bases agree with TRBD1. The V segment lost 7 bases and the J segment 9 bases; nucleotides outside the gene matches: 6. The CDR3 runs to 12 residues. CDR1 and CDR2 from the germline V gene are LNHDA and SQIVND (reference sequence). The CDR3 loop is CASTSGQGKAFF. The CDR3 bases are TGTGCCAGTACCTCGGGACAGGGAAAAGCTTTCTTT.

The chain couples TRBV6-1 to TRBJ2-7; 9 bases map to TRBD1. The ends lost 6 bases at V and 3 bases at J; junction bases unmatched: 9. Germline CDR1 MNHNS, CDR2 SASEGT. The CDR3 is 15 amino acids. The chain's CDR3 is CASRDSGTGRYEQYF. Written as DNA, the CDR3 is TGTGCCAGCAGGGATTCAGGGACAGGGCGCTACGAGCAGTACTTC.

This chain joins TRBV18 and TRBJ1-3; D might be TRBD1 (5 bases). CDR3 length: 16 amino acids. V was trimmed by 1 base and J by 1 base, leaving 11 bases between them. The V gene's germline CDR1 is KGHSH and CDR2 LQKENI. The CDR3 is CASSPQGQQSGNTIYF. CDR3 in DNA: TGTGCCAGCTCACCACAGGGGCAGCAATCTGGAAACACCATATATTTT.

The rearrangement joins TRBV7-9 to TRBJ1-1; D possibly corresponds to TRBD1 (5 bases). The V gene's germline CDR1 is SEHNR and CDR2 FQNEAQ (reference sequence). V was trimmed by 5 bases and J by 1 base, leaving 8 bases between them. The length of the CDR3 is 13 residues. The DNA for the CDR3 is TGTGCCAGCAGCCCTGGACAGAACACTGAAGCTTTCTTT. The encoded protein is CASSPGQNTEAFF.

The CDR3 loop is CASSHGTSGINEQFF. The CDR3 DNA reads TGTGCCAGCAGCCATGGGACTAGCGGTATCAATGAGCAGTTCTTC. The genes are TRBV7-9 and TRBJ2-1; 11 bases map to TRBD2. Germline loops: CDR1 SEHNR, CDR2 FQNEAQ (reference sequence). This CDR3 comprises 15 residues. Unmatched junction bases numbered 6, after V lost 5 bases and J lost 6 bases.

The rearrangement joins TRBV19 to TRBJ2-3; D is tentatively TRBD1 or TRBD2 (5 bases each). The CDR3 has 13 amino acids. Germline values: CDR1 LNHDA, CDR2 SQIVND (reference sequence). Trimming stripped 8 bases from V and 6 bases from J, with 15 bases between. The CDR3 loop reads CASSHRGGDTQYF. The DNA of the CDR3 is TGTGCCAGTTCCCATCGGGGCGGCGATACGCAGTATTTT. The full variable domain, completed using reference TRBV19 and TRBJ2-3, is DGGITQSPKYLFRKEGQNVTLSCEQNLNHDAMYWYRQDPGQGLRLIYYSQIVNDFQKGDIAEGYSVSREKKESFPLTVTSAQKNPTAFYLCASSHRGGDTQYFGPGTRLTVL.

The chain carries TRBV20-1 and TRBJ2-3; D is uncertain. In germline, CDR1 is DFQATT, CDR2 SNEGSKA (reference sequence). CDR3 length: 11 residues. The V and J ends lost 4 bases and 5 bases respectively, with 7 bases between them. As DNA, the CDR3 is TGCAGTGCTAACTGGGGAGATACGCAGTATTTT. Residues: CSANWGDTQYF.

Comments on this clone: The same CDR3 is also encoded by other DNA sequences in this sample. The rearrangement links TRBV30 to TRBJ2-2, with 7 bases that match TRBD1. V shed 2 bases and J 6 bases; nucleotides not matched to a gene: 3. The CDR3 is 13 residues long. CDR1 GTSNPN and CDR2 SVGIG come from the germline V gene (reference sequence). CDR3 region: CAWSLTGAGELFF. The DNA for the CDR3 is TGTGCCTGGAGTCTCACAGGGGCCGGGGAGCTGTTTTTT.